Shown below are 20 T cell receptor beta chains from a single sample sequenced in a study of T cell repertoires in cytomegalovirus infection. A single record per CDR3 protein comes from TCRdb applying MiXCR to the reads. The sample includes roughly 800,000 distinct CDR3 sequences, 25% to 35% of them seen just once. Their specific antigens are unknown. The source material was cultured CD8+ T cells from PBMCs, sampled from culture after CMV antigen stimulation. The receptors here all came from a human donor in good health (CMV status not recorded). Some clones in this sample may be carry-over from other donors' samples.

Many counts were recorded for this clonotype. V and J are TRBV7-2 and TRBJ2-7, with 9 bases lining up with TRBD1. J gave up 2 bases and V 6 bases, and 8 bases lay outside the gene matches. The CDR3 is 15 residues long. Germline lookup yields CDR1 SGHTA and CDR2 FQGNSA. In nucleotides, the CDR3 is TGTGCCAGCAGTTACGCCGGGACAGGGACCTACGAGCAGTACTTC. Residues: CASSYAGTGTYEQYF.

This clonotype is a singleton in its sample. The chain carries TRBV2 and TRBJ1-4, with 7 positions matching TRBD1. J was trimmed by 8 bases and V by 5 bases; bases with no gene match: 8. Germline V gene data show CDR1 as SNHLY and CDR2 as FYNNEI. The CDR3 length is 14 residues. CDR3 nucleotides: TGTGCCAGCAGTCGACAGGGAAATTGGGAAAAACTGTTTTTT. Translated, it gives CASSRQGNWEKLFF.

This chain uses TRBV20-1 with TRBJ2-6; D not certain. There are 18 residues in the CDR3. Germline V gives CDR1 DFQATT, CDR2 SNEGSKA (reference sequence). Deletions cut 0 bases from V and 3 bases from J, with 18 bases between. The CDR3 DNA follows: TGCAGTGCTAGAGATCTAGATGAGGCAAGCTTTGGGGCCAACGTCCTGACTTTC. This encodes CSARDLDEASFGANVLTF.

V is TRBV27 and J is TRBJ2-4, with D perhaps given as TRBD1 or TRBD2 (5 bases each). CDR3 length: 15 amino acids. CDR1 and CDR2 from the germline V gene are MNHEY and SMNVEV (reference sequence). V was pared by 3 bases and J by 0 bases, with 9 bases between. CDR3 nucleotide sequence: TGTGCCAGCAGTTTCCGGGACCTAGCCAAAAACATTCAGTACTTC. Its protein is CASSFRDLAKNIQYF.

This clonotype appeared a few times. The CDR3 DNA reads as TGTGCTAGTGGTTTGGTACACAGGGGGGTCACTAATGAAAAACTGTTTTTT. It specifies CASGLVHRGVTNEKLFF. The gene calls are TRBV12-5 and TRBJ1-4; 8 nucleotides agree with TRBD1. Germline V CDR1 and CDR2: LGHNT, FRNRAP. The CDR3 extends over 17 amino acids. Losses at the gene ends were 0 bases for V and 2 bases for J; bases not matched to a gene: 5.

This clonotype appeared a few times. This chain links TRBV28 with TRBJ2-2; no clear D gene. Per germline, CDR1 MDHEN and CDR2 SYDVKM. CDR3 length equals 20 residues. V was clipped by 0 bases and J by 0 bases, with 20 bases between them. CDR3 coding DNA: TGTGCCAGCAGTTTATGGGCAGGATCAACCATTGCCCCGAACACCGGGGAGCTGTTTTTT. Its protein is CASSLWAGSTIAPNTGELFF.

V is TRBV7-6 and J is TRBJ1-6; D is ambiguous. Looked up from germline, CDR1 is SGHVS and CDR2 is FNYEAQ. The CDR3 spans 15 residues. Trimming cost V 1 base and J 6 bases, with 10 bases left between them. This CDR3 reads CASSLVLSPNSPLHF. The CDR3 DNA is TGTGCCAGCAGCTTAGTTTTGTCCCCTAATTCACCCCTCCACTTT.

This sequence joins TRBV12-3 or TRBV12-4 and TRBJ1-1; D ambiguous. V dropped 6 bases and J dropped 7 bases, with 9 bases sitting between them. The CDR3 contains 11 residues. The CDR3 DNA sequence: TGTGCCAGCAGGGCGTCGGGTGAAGCTTTCTTT. Translation gives CASRASGEAFF.

The table lists this clonotype with a few counts. The V call is TRBV10-3, the J call TRBJ2-2; D gene uncertain. Per the germline V gene, CDR1 is ENHRY and CDR2 is SYGVKD. This CDR3 comprises 12 residues. V was trimmed by 11 bases and J by 8 bases, leaving 15 bases between them. The DNA of the CDR3 is TGTGCCGCCACGACTGCTAGGGGGGAGCTGTTTTTT. Protein sequence: CAATTARGELFF.

This clonotype was counted ten times or more. The V call is TRBV7-2, the J call TRBJ2-3; 7 bases line up with TRBD2. The J segment lost 6 bases and the V segment lost 2 bases, leaving 5 bases of the junction unmatched. Germline lookup yields CDR1 SGHTA and CDR2 FQGNSA. This CDR3 has 14 residues. The CDR3, as DNA: TGTGCCAGCAGCTTAATGAGCGGGGTGGATACGCAGTATTTT. It is translated as CASSLMSGVDTQYF. The whole variable domain, remainder taken from reference TRBV7-2 and TRBJ2-3, is GAGVSQSPSNKVTEKGKDVELRCDPISGHTALYWYRQSLGQGLEFLIYFQGNSAPDKSGLPSDRFSAERTGGSVSTLTIQRTQQEDSAVYLCASSLMSGVDTQYFGPGTRLTVL.

Only one count was recorded for this clonotype. V gene TRBV28 combines with J gene TRBJ2-1; TRBD1 matches at 11 bases. Losses at the gene ends were 6 bases for V and 8 bases for J; bases not matched to a gene: 9. The CDR3 length is 15 residues. Germline CDR1 and CDR2: MDHEN and SYDVKM. The CDR3 protein is CASSMGQGVGDEQFF. CDR3 bases: TGTGCCAGCAGCATGGGACAGGGGGTCGGCGATGAGCAGTTCTTC.

This clonotype has ten or more counts. The V call is TRBV12-3 or TRBV12-4, the J call TRBJ1-5; D remains ambiguous. CDR3 length: 14 residues. Trimming shortened V by 3 bases and J by 1 base, and 7 bases separated the two germline ends. The CDR3 DNA follows: TGTGCCAGCAGTTTTCCGGACAGCAATCAGCCCCAGCATTTT. It translates to CASSFPDSNQPQHF.

The chain employs TRBV27 and TRBJ2-4; 11 positions agree with TRBD2. This CDR3 region has 15 residues. Unmatched junction bases numbered 9, after V lost 8 bases and J lost 6 bases. In germline, CDR1 is MNHEY, CDR2 SMNVEV (reference sequence). DNA for the CDR3: TGTGCCAGCGGGGGTCTAGGGACTAGCGGAAACATTCAGTACTTC. It codes for CASGGLGTSGNIQYF.

CDR3 DNA sequence: TGTGCCAGCAGTCCCGGGGAGCCCTCCTACAATGAGCAGTTCTTC. Translated, it gives CASSPGEPSYNEQFF. V and J are TRBV27 and TRBJ2-1, with D maybe TRBD2 (5 bases). The CDR3 covers 15 residues. The ends were cut back, 5 bases at V and 0 bases at J, with 11 bases in the middle. Germline V gives CDR1 MNHEY, CDR2 SMNVEV (reference sequence).

This clonotype was detected a few times. The chain employs TRBV20-1 and TRBJ1-6; a possible D gene is TRBD1 (5 bases). CDR3 length equals 17 residues. CDR1 is DFQATT and CDR2 is SNEGSKA in the germline V gene (reference sequence). The V end lost 0 bases, the J end lost 9 bases, and 21 bases lay between the germline ends. CDR3 nucleotide sequence: TGCAGTGCTAGAGAAAACACGGGACGCCTAGGAGGTTCACCCCTCCACTTT. This translates into CSARENTGRLGGSPLHF.

A few counts support this clonotype. The genes are TRBV7-2 and TRBJ2-2; D possibly corresponds to TRBD1 (6 bases). V lost 8 bases, J lost 2 bases, and 9 bases lay in between. Germline V gene sequence: CDR1 SGHTA, CDR2 FQGNSA. The CDR3 sequence is 13 residues long. The CDR3 reads CASARGNTGELFF. The CDR3 region has the DNA TGTGCCAGCGCCAGGGGAAACACCGGGGAGCTGTTTTTT.

This clonotype was found many times. The V call is TRBV7-9, the J call TRBJ2-3; 8 nucleotides match TRBD2. The CDR3 totals 16 residues. The V gene end was trimmed by 1 base and the J gene end by 2 bases; junction bases not matched to a gene: 5. CDR1 is SEHNR and CDR2 is FQNEAQ in the germline V gene (reference sequence). The CDR3 nucleotides are TGTGCCAGCAGCTTAGTCGGGGGGGCCGACACAGATACGCAGTATTTT. It translates to CASSLVGGADTDTQYF.

The chain links TRBV7-9 to TRBJ2-3; D is unresolved. Trimming removed 3 bases at V and 6 bases at J, with 16 bases between. Germline V gene sequence: CDR1 SEHNR, CDR2 FQNEAQ (reference sequence). The CDR3 extends over 15 amino acids. The CDR3 nucleotides read TGTGCCAGCAGCTTTCCCTATCTGGATTCCGATACGCAGTATTTT. Translation: CASSFPYLDSDTQYF.

This rearrangement joins TRBV7-9 to TRBJ1-2; 9 nucleotides match TRBD1. V lost 5 bases to trimming and J lost 5 bases; unmatched junction nucleotides: 9. The germline V gene has CDR1 SEHNR and CDR2 FQNEAQ (reference sequence). The CDR3 is 15 amino acids. DNA of the CDR3: TGTGCCAGCAGCCCACAACAGGGGGCAAGATATGGCTACACCTTC. Translated, it gives CASSPQQGARYGYTF.

This clonotype was recorded a few times. V and J are TRBV2 and TRBJ2-1, with a possible D match to TRBD1 (5 bases). Germline loops: CDR1 SNHLY, CDR2 FYNNEI. This CDR3 is built from 11 residues. V lost 9 bases, J lost 9 bases, and 12 bases lay in between. CDR3 residues: CASKGRFEQFF. The CDR3 DNA sequence: TGTGCCAGTAAGGGGCGGTTTGAGCAGTTCTTC.